The next 21 T cell receptor beta chains were all read from a single sample in a study of post-analysis software for immune sequencing data. Overall study results and limits: Included in a set of a few TRBV segments more frequent in patients than controls were TRBV5-6, TRBV5-1 and TRBV20-1.

Unique molecular identifiers had been added to the TCR beta cDNA libraries. TCRdb reanalysed the PCR reads using MiXCR and keeps one entry per CDR3 protein. The sample holds roughly 580,000 distinct CDR3 sequences, around 47% seen once. These receptors are not linked to any known antigen. The sequenced sample consisted of blood. These receptors originate from a girl aged 5-17 years with multiple sclerosis.

The chain links TRBV5-1 to TRBJ2-1; TRBD2 matches at 12 bases. CDR1 is SGHRS and CDR2 is YFSETQ in the germline V gene. The CDR3 sequence is 16 residues long. Trimming cost V 3 bases and J 3 bases; bases outside gene matches: 4. The CDR3 reads CASSWRLAGDYNEQFF. The CDR3 bases are TGCGCCAGCAGCTGGAGACTAGCGGGAGACTACAATGAGCAGTTCTTC.

This clonotype was counted once. The chain carries TRBV4-1 and TRBJ2-7; maybe TRBD2 (6 bases). CDR3 length: 16 residues. V lost 2 bases and J lost 2, with 16 bases in between. Per the germline V gene, CDR1 is MGHRA and CDR2 is YSYEKL. CDR3 loop: CASSQNEAGWAYEQYF. The CDR3 coding sequence is TGCGCCAGCAGCCAAAACGAAGCGGGTTGGGCCTACGAGCAGTACTTC.

The CDR3 DNA follows: TGTGCCAGCAGCGCGATTCGAGGCCCAGGGGCGAGGGAGTTCTTC. This encodes CASSAIRGPGAREFF. The genes are TRBV7-2 and TRBJ2-1; a weak D match, TRBD1 (6 bases). The CDR3 totals 15 residues. CDR1 is SGHTA, CDR2 FQGNSA, per germline. Between the trimmed V and J ends, which lost 5 bases and 14 bases, there was a span of 25 bases.

This clonotype was seen more than once but under ten times. The rearrangement links TRBV12-3 or TRBV12-4 to TRBJ1-2; perhaps TRBD1 as D (5 bases). This CDR3 has 13 amino acids. The V and J ends lost 5 bases and 5 bases respectively, with 12 bases between them. This CDR3 reads CASSPRWGYGYTF. The CDR3 DNA reads TGTGCCAGCAGTCCGAGGTGGGGGTATGGCTACACCTTC.

The chain carries TRBV7-2 and TRBJ2-3, with TRBD2 matching 7 bases. Trimming took 5 bases from V and 6 from J; bases not matched to a gene: 2. This CDR3 has 12 amino acids. Germline V gives CDR1 SGHTA, CDR2 FQGNSA. The CDR3 DNA reads TGTGCCAGCAGCAACGGGGGGGATACGCAGTATTTT. Translation gives CASSNGGDTQYF. The whole variable domain, filled in from reference TRBV7-2 and TRBJ2-3, reads GAGVSQSPSNKVTEKGKDVELRCDPISGHTALYWYRQSLGQGLEFLIYFQGNSAPDKSGLPSDRFSAERTGGSVSTLTIQRTQQEDSAVYLCASSNGGDTQYFGPGTRLTVL.

The V call is TRBV12-3 or TRBV12-4, the J call TRBJ2-1; TRBD2 aligns across 12 bases. The CDR3 is 15 amino acids. With 6 bases clipped from V and 9 bases from J, the junction kept 9 bases outside the gene matches. The CDR3 DNA follows: TGTGCCAGCAGCGGACTAGCGGGAACCGTAAGTGAGCAGTTCTTC. Amino acids: CASSGLAGTVSEQFF.

This clonotype was counted only a few times. V gene TRBV10-3 combines with J gene TRBJ2-7, with D tentatively TRBD1 (6 bases). The germline CDR1 and CDR2 sequences are ENHRY and SYGVKD. With 10 bases removed from V and 7 bases from J, the gap between germline ends came to 23 bases. The CDR3 loop spans 14 amino acids. The CDR3 sequence is CATRDPGQSGEQYF. As DNA, the CDR3 is TGTGCCACCCGTGACCCCGGACAGTCTGGGGAGCAGTACTTC.

The V call is TRBV6-6, the J call TRBJ2-4; 7 bases are a match to TRBD1. The end of the DNA fits TRBJ2-5 better, so the J call may be wrong. CDR1 and CDR2 from the germline V gene are MNHNY and SVGAGI (reference sequence). The CDR3 has 14 amino acids. This CDR3 is CASSYPTGIETQYF. CDR3 DNA sequence: TGTGCCAGCAGTTACCCGACAGGGATAGAGACCCAGTACTTC.

CDR3 bases: TGTGCCAGCAGCGGGGACAGGGATAACTATGGCTACACCTTC. As protein: CASSGDRDNYGYTF. This chain connects TRBV5-6 to TRBJ1-2, with 9 bases matching TRBD1. Germline-derived CDR1 and CDR2 are SGHDT and YYEEEE. V trimming: 4 bases; J trimming: 1 base; junction bases outside the gene matches: 2. The CDR3 totals 14 residues.

The V call is TRBV29-1, the J call TRBJ2-7, with D unresolved. V lost 6 bases, J lost 0 bases, and 15 bases lay in between. This CDR3 region has 14 residues. The germline V gene has CDR1 SQVTM and CDR2 ANQGSEA. CDR3 sequence: CSVAPRYSSYEQYF. In nucleotides, the CDR3 is TGCAGCGTGGCCCCAAGATATAGCTCCTACGAGCAGTACTTC.

This rearrangement joins TRBV20-1 to TRBJ1-2; D remains unclear. The CDR3 is 15 residues long. The V end lost 0 bases, the J end lost 2 bases, and 13 bases lay between the germline ends. Germline lookup yields CDR1 DFQATT and CDR2 SNEGSKA (reference sequence). The CDR3 nucleotides are TGCAGTGCTAGAGATACCGCAAAGGCGAACTATGGCTACACCTTC. Protein sequence: CSARDTAKANYGYTF.

The chain links TRBV6-2 or TRBV6-3 to TRBJ2-3; 10 bases line up with TRBD2. The CDR3 has 17 amino acids. The germline gives CDR1 MNHEY, CDR2 SVGEGT. Unmatched junction bases numbered 10, after V lost 6 bases and J lost 1 base. This CDR3 is CASSHPGLAARTDTQYF. In DNA form, the CDR3 reads TGTGCCAGCAGCCATCCTGGACTAGCGGCACGCACAGATACGCAGTATTTT.

This clonotype was observed a few times. The chain links TRBV12-3 or TRBV12-4 to TRBJ2-1; maybe TRBD1 (5 bases). Trimming left V 1 base short and J 7 bases short, with 14 bases between. The CDR3 consists of 15 residues. The CDR3 here is CASSLVGRVGNEQFF. The DNA of the CDR3 is TGTGCCAGCAGTTTAGTAGGCAGGGTGGGAAATGAGCAGTTCTTC.

The V gene is TRBV6-5, the J gene TRBJ1-1; TRBD1 matches 8 bases. The CDR3 runs to 15 residues. Germline-derived CDR1 and CDR2 are MNHEY and SVGAGI. V lost 0 bases and J lost 3; bases outside the gene matches: 3. CDR3 protein: CASSYSLTGDTEAFF. Here the CDR3 DNA reads TGTGCCAGCAGTTACTCGCTGACAGGGGACACTGAAGCTTTCTTT.

This chain joins TRBV12-3 or TRBV12-4 and TRBJ2-3, with D tentatively TRBD2 (5 bases). The CDR3 contains 14 residues. Trimming shortened V by 6 bases and J by 5 bases, and 15 bases separated the two germline ends. The CDR3 is CASSRGLHLDTQYF. CDR3 sequence (DNA): TGTGCCAGCAGCCGAGGACTCCACCTAGATACGCAGTATTTT.

This rearrangement joins TRBV5-1 to TRBJ1-1, with 11 bases fitting TRBD1. The CDR3 length is 14 residues. Trimming removed 7 bases from V and 4 bases from J; junction bases left unmatched: 6. CDR1 SGHRS and CDR2 YFSETQ come from the germline V gene. The DNA for the CDR3 is TGCGCCAGCTCGGACAGGGGGCTAGGCACTGAAGCTTTCTTT. It specifies CASSDRGLGTEAFF.

This clonotype has only a few counts. The chain employs TRBV20-1 and TRBJ2-1, with no clear D. Germline V gene lookup returns CDR1 DFQATT and CDR2 SNEGSKA (reference sequence). V was shortened by 3 bases and J by 7 bases, with 19 bases between the two germline ends. The CDR3 loop spans 15 amino acids. Written as DNA, the CDR3 is TGCAGTGCTAGTACTAACGCCCGCGTGCGGAATGAGCAGTTCTTC. It encodes CSASTNARVRNEQFF.

This clonotype turned up a few times. The chain carries TRBV20-1 and TRBJ2-7; 14 bases fit TRBD2. Germline V lookup: CDR1 DFQATT, CDR2 SNEGSKA (reference sequence). The CDR3 is made up of 16 amino acids. V lost 3 bases to trimming and J lost 3 bases; unmatched junction nucleotides: 7. Here the CDR3 reads CSARSTTSGRVYEQYF. CDR3 nucleotides: TGCAGTGCTAGGTCAACGACTAGCGGGAGGGTCTACGAGCAGTACTTC.

This clonotype was recorded a few times. The chain uses TRBV24-1 and TRBJ2-4; 10 nucleotides align to TRBD1. With 4 bases clipped from V and 7 bases from J, the junction kept 6 bases outside the gene matches. This CDR3 is 15 amino acids long. Germline V gives CDR1 KGHDR, CDR2 SFDVKD. The DNA for the CDR3 is TGTGCCACCAGTGACACCCGGACAGGGGGGAACATTCAGTACTTC. It specifies CATSDTRTGGNIQYF.

This clonotype was seen a handful of times. V usage is TRBV4-2 and J usage is TRBJ1-2; D is ambiguous. The CDR3 sequence is 15 residues long. Deletions cut 6 bases from V and 1 base from J, with 15 bases between. CDR1 and CDR2 from the germline V gene are LGHNA and YNFKEQ. The CDR3 DNA sequence: TGTGCCAGCAGTGGCAGAGAGTCGTTTAACTATGGCTACACCTTC. Translation gives CASSGRESFNYGYTF.

CDR3 in amino acids: CASSLTRADEKLFF. CDR3 in DNA: TGTGCCAGCAGTTTAACCCGGGCGGATGAAAAACTGTTTTTT. The rearrangement joins TRBV12-3 or TRBV12-4 to TRBJ1-4; no clear D gene. CDR3 size: 14 residues. Trimming removed 2 bases at V and 6 bases at J, with 10 bases between.